One sample yielded the 28 T cell receptor beta chains listed below, sequenced in a study of blood T cell repertoires in COVID-19. Some clones are missing from TCRdb's copy, which holds only in-frame ones; the method was immunoSEQ multiplex PCR. The sample includes more than 130,000 clones, more than 75% of them seen just once. Sequenced: peripheral blood. The receptors shown here come from a woman in her thirties or forties with acute or convalescent COVID-19.

The chain joins TRBV7-9 to TRBJ1-5; 8 bases agree with TRBD1. Germline V CDR1 and CDR2: SEHNR, FQNEAQ (reference sequence). Losses at the gene ends were 3 bases for V and 7 bases for J; bases not matched to a gene: 8. This CDR3 has 15 amino acids. Here the CDR3 reads CASSFDGQGAQPQHF. The CDR3 DNA reads as TGTGCCAGCAGCTTTGACGGGCAGGGGGCACAGCCCCAGCATTTT.

This rearrangement joins TRBV27 to TRBJ2-1; 7 bases fit TRBD1. CDR1 is MNHEY and CDR2 is SMNVEV in the germline V gene (reference sequence). The CDR3 has 14 amino acids. The junction had 4 bases not matched to a gene; V was cut back by 5 bases and J by 3 bases. The CDR3 DNA sequence: TGTGCCAGCAGTCGAGGACAGGTCTACAATGAGCAGTTCTTC. Its protein product is CASSRGQVYNEQFF.

This chain uses TRBV4-3 with TRBJ1-2; D uncertain. The CDR3 consists of 15 residues. Trimming took 1 base from V and 2 from J, leaving 11 bases between them. Looked up from germline, CDR1 is LGHNA and CDR2 is YSLEER. CDR3 loop: CASSQASTINYGYTF. DNA of the CDR3: TGCGCCAGCAGCCAAGCGTCAACAATAAACTATGGCTACACCTTC.

The chain joins TRBV4-2 to TRBJ2-2; TRBD2 agrees at 9 bases. V lost 1 base, J lost 4 bases, and 4 bases stayed unmatched. Germline assignment: CDR1 LGHNA and CDR2 YNFKEQ. The CDR3 extends over 16 amino acids. In DNA form, the CDR3 reads TGTGCCAGCAGCCAAGGAGCGGGAGGTTTCACCGGGGAGCTGTTTTTT. It encodes CASSQGAGGFTGELFF.

The V gene is TRBV4-3, the J gene TRBJ2-7; TRBD1 is a possible D gene (6 bases). Germline assignment: CDR1 LGHNA and CDR2 YSLEER. The CDR3 contains 15 residues. The V end was cut by 0 bases, the J end by 6 bases, with 15 bases between. This CDR3 reads CASSQDRQGHTEQYF. The DNA for the CDR3 is TGCGCCAGCAGCCAAGATCGGCAGGGACACACCGAGCAGTACTTC.

The rearrangement joins TRBV15 to TRBJ1-3; 9 nucleotides match TRBD1. The germline CDR1 and CDR2 sequences are LNHNV and YYDKDF (reference sequence). CDR3 size: 12 residues. V was clipped by 5 bases and J by 7 bases; unmatched bases: 0. Here the CDR3 reads CATSGQGNTIYF. As DNA, the CDR3 is TGTGCCACCAGCGGACAGGGGAACACCATATATTTT.

The chain combines TRBV21-1 with TRBJ1-3; the table calls TRBD1, which could not be checked here. TRBV21-1 is annotated as a pseudogene. The CDR3 has 16 amino acids. The CDR3 DNA sequence: TGTGCCAGCAGCCAGCATGGGGCAGCCTCTGGAAACACCATATATTTT. Translating it yields CASSQHGAASGNTIYF.

The genes are TRBV6-5 and TRBJ1-2, with 7 bases lining up with TRBD1. With V trimmed by 2 bases and J by 6 bases, 6 bases remained unmatched. CDR1 MNHEY and CDR2 SVGAGI come from the germline V gene. The CDR3 is 14 residues long. Written as DNA, the CDR3 is TGTGCCAGCAGTTACGAGGGCAGGGGGGATGGCTACACCTTC. Encoded protein: CASSYEGRGDGYTF.

This clone was counted between two and nine times. The chain uses TRBV21-1 and TRBJ1-5; TRBD1 is taken as the D call from the table, unchecked against the DNA. TRBV21-1 is designated a pseudogene. The CDR3 length is 17 residues. CDR3 amino acids: CASSKRKQDREAQPQHF. The DNA for the CDR3 is TGTGCCAGCAGCAAGAGAAAACAGGACAGGGAGGCTCAGCCCCAGCATTTT.

The chain recombines TRBV30 with TRBJ2-5, with 7 bases lining up with TRBD2. The CDR3 extends over 12 amino acids. The V gene's germline CDR1 is GTSNPN and CDR2 SVGIG (reference sequence). V gave up 3 bases and J gave up 5 bases; unmatched junction bases: 3. CDR3 protein: CAWSGLGETQYF. CDR3 nucleotide sequence: TGTGCCTGGAGCGGACTAGGCGAGACCCAGTACTTC.

In its sample, this clone was seen once. This chain connects TRBV4-1 to TRBJ1-2; a possible D gene is TRBD1 (5 bases). V lost 1 base and J 14 bases, leaving 20 bases between the germline ends. The CDR3 extends over 14 amino acids. The germline V gene encodes CDR1 MGHRA and CDR2 YSYEKL. The CDR3 DNA is TGCGCCAGCAGCCAAGCTTCGCAGGGTCAGCTGAGGACCTTC. Protein: CASSQASQGQLRTF.

The chain employs TRBV10-3 and TRBJ2-5, with 8 positions matching TRBD2. Germline V CDR1 and CDR2: ENHRY, SYGVKD. CDR3 length: 14 amino acids. Trimming at V came to 6 bases and at J to 4 bases, leaving 7 bases not matched to a gene. The CDR3, as DNA: TGTGCCATCAGGAGTGGTGCGGGGGGAGAGACCCAGTACTTC. Its protein product is CAIRSGAGGETQYF.

The chain joins TRBV5-5 to TRBJ1-2; D perhaps matches TRBD1 (6 bases). V shed 2 bases and J shed 4 bases, with 12 bases lying between them. The CDR3 totals 14 residues. Germline loops: CDR1 SGHKS, CDR2 YYEKEE (reference sequence). CDR3 DNA sequence: TGTGCCAGCAGCTTACAGGGTCCCTCCTATGGCTACACCTTC. It codes for CASSLQGPSYGYTF.

The chain couples TRBV5-1 to TRBJ1-1, with 9 bases that match TRBD1. This CDR3 has 16 residues. Germline loops: CDR1 SGHRS, CDR2 YFSETQ. The junction had 8 bases not matched to a gene; V was cut back by 5 bases and J by 0 bases. The CDR3 reads CASRPGQGLMNTEAFF. CDR3 nucleotides: TGCGCCAGCAGACCGGGACAGGGCTTAATGAACACTGAAGCTTTCTTT.

The chain combines TRBV5-1 with TRBJ2-2; 11 bases fit TRBD2. The V gene's germline CDR1 is SGHRS and CDR2 YFSETQ. V dropped 3 bases and J dropped 4; count of bases not matched to a gene: 5. This CDR3 has 16 amino acids. The CDR3 region is CASSWGLAEGTGELFF. The CDR3 DNA reads as TGCGCCAGCAGCTGGGGACTAGCGGAGGGCACCGGGGAGCTGTTTTTT.

The V call is TRBV4-3, the J call TRBJ2-3; 7 positions agree with TRBD2. The V gene's germline CDR1 is LGHNA and CDR2 YSLEER. The CDR3 runs to 18 residues. V dropped 0 bases and J dropped 0; count of bases not matched to a gene: 9. CDR3 amino acids: CASSQEPGGTLSTDTQYF. CDR3 bases: TGCGCCAGCAGCCAAGAGCCGGGGGGAACTCTTAGCACAGATACGCAGTATTTT.

The J gene is TRBJ1-6, the V gene TRBV14, with a weak D call TRBD1 (5 bases). The CDR3 runs to 14 residues. CDR1 and CDR2 (germline): SGHDN, FVKESK. Trimming removed 6 bases from V and 9 bases from J, with 15 bases in between. CDR3 nucleotides: TGTGCCAGCAGTGGGGCCTGGGTTCGTTCACCCCTCCACTTT. It codes for CASSGAWVRSPLHF. Complete variable domain (other parts from reference TRBV14 and TRBJ1-6): EAGVTQFPSHSVIEKGQTVTLRCDPISGHDNLYWYRRVMGKEIKFLLHFVKESKQDESGMPNNRFLAERTGGTYSTLKVQPAELEDSGVYFCASSGAWVRSPLHFGNGTRLTVT.

The chain carries TRBV7-8 and TRBJ2-1, with TRBD2 identical over 12 bases. Germline assignment: CDR1 SGHVS and CDR2 FQNEAQ. The CDR3 extends over 16 amino acids. Losses at the gene ends were 5 bases for V and 5 bases for J; bases not matched to a gene: 7. The CDR3, as DNA: TGTGCCAGCAGCCCCCGGACTAGCGGGACCGACAATGAGCAGTTCTTC. This codes for CASSPRTSGTDNEQFF.

This clone was detected a few times. V gene TRBV3-1 (or the pseudogene TRBV3-2) combines with J gene TRBJ1-2; unclear D gene. Trimming shortened V by 3 bases and J by 8 bases, and 16 bases separated the two germline ends. Germline lookup yields CDR1 LGHDT and CDR2 YNNKEL (reference sequence). The CDR3 covers 14 residues. The CDR3 nucleotides read TGTGCCAGCAGCCATGAGGGTGTCTCTCGAGGCTACACCTTC. It yields the protein CASSHEGVSRGYTF.

This clone was picked up one time. The V call is TRBV19, the J call TRBJ2-7, with 7 positions matching TRBD1. CDR3 size: 14 residues. CDR1 is LNHDA, CDR2 SQIVND, per germline (reference sequence). With V trimmed by 3 bases and J by 2 bases, 4 bases remained unmatched. In DNA form, the CDR3 reads TGTGCCAGTAGTATGGGGCAGGGGGCCTACGAGCAGTACTTC. Translating gives CASSMGQGAYEQYF.

The J gene is TRBJ1-1, the V gene TRBV9, with D possibly TRBD1 on 6 matching bases. The ends were cut back, 0 bases at V and 10 bases at J, with 10 bases in the middle. This CDR3 region has 12 residues. The germline V gene has CDR1 SGDLS and CDR2 YYNGEE. The CDR3 DNA sequence: TGTGCCAGCAGCGTAGAAGGGGGGGTAGCTTTCTTT. Translation gives CASSVEGGVAFF. Supplemented by reference TRBV9 and TRBJ1-1, the full variable domain reads DSGVTQTPKHLITATGQRVTLRCSPRSGDLSVYWYQQSLDQGLQFLIQYYNGEERAKGNILERFSAQQFPDLHSELNLSSLELGDSALYFCASSVEGGVAFFGQGTRLTVV.

The chain recombines TRBV5-1 with TRBJ2-1; 9 positions agree with TRBD2. This CDR3 is 15 amino acids long. The V gene end was trimmed by 2 bases and the J gene end by 9 bases; junction bases not matched to a gene: 9. CDR1 is SGHRS and CDR2 is YFSETQ in the germline V gene. CDR3 sequence (DNA): TGCGCCAGCAGCTTCCTGGCGGGAGGGCCGGGTGAGCAGTTCTTC. Residues: CASSFLAGGPGEQFF.

This clone appeared a single time. V usage is TRBV4-3 and J usage is TRBJ2-1; 12 nucleotides match TRBD1. This CDR3 has 18 residues. Losses at the gene ends were 0 bases for V and 1 base for J; bases not matched to a gene: 4. Germline V gene sequence: CDR1 LGHNA, CDR2 YSLEER. In DNA, the CDR3 is TGCGCCAGCAGCCAAGATCCGGGACAGGGGGCATCCTACAATGAGCAGTTCTTC. This codes for CASSQDPGQGASYNEQFF.

The chain combines TRBV9 with TRBJ2-7, with TRBD1 as a possible D gene (6 bases). Germline CDR1 SGDLS, CDR2 YYNGEE. V lost 4 bases, J lost 6 bases, and 20 bases lay in between. This CDR3 has 15 amino acids. The CDR3 region has the DNA TGTGCCAGCAGCCATCCCGAGGGGGAAGCGGTCGAGCAGTACTTC. It is translated as CASSHPEGEAVEQYF.

This clone was recorded only once. This chain uses TRBV19 with TRBJ1-1; D call uncertain. This CDR3 is 14 amino acids long. Between the trimmed V and J ends, which lost 8 bases and 1 base, there was a span of 14 bases. Germline V gene lookup returns CDR1 LNHDA and CDR2 SQIVND (reference sequence). The CDR3 loop reads CASSTQPTNTEAFF. CDR3 bases: TGTGCCAGTTCCACCCAACCTACGAACACTGAAGCTTTCTTT. The variable domain in full, completed from reference TRBV19 and TRBJ1-1, reads DGGITQSPKYLFRKEGQNVTLSCEQNLNHDAMYWYRQDPGQGLRLIYYSQIVNDFQKGDIAEGYSVSREKKESFPLTVTSAQKNPTAFYLCASSTQPTNTEAFFGQGTRLTVV.

The V and J genes are TRBV3-1 (or the pseudogene TRBV3-2) and TRBJ2-4; D call uncertain. Trimming cost V 1 base and J 7 bases, with 14 bases left between them. This CDR3 has 15 residues. CDR1 and CDR2 from the germline V gene are LGHDT and YNNKEL (reference sequence). Here the CDR3 reads CASSQGIHSRNIQYF. The CDR3 bases are TGTGCCAGCAGCCAAGGGATTCACAGTCGGAACATTCAGTACTTC.

The rearrangement links TRBV25-1 to TRBJ1-3; 8 bases agree with TRBD1. V lost 3 bases and J lost 8; bases outside the gene matches: 15. In germline, CDR1 is MGHDK, CDR2 SYGVNS. There are 17 residues in the CDR3. This CDR3 is CASSDPGTGPLGDTIYF. Written as DNA, the CDR3 is TGTGCCAGCAGTGATCCCGGGACAGGTCCTCTGGGGGACACCATATATTTT.

The chain links TRBV6-6 to TRBJ2-3; 8 nucleotides line up with TRBD1. V lost 6 bases to trimming and J lost 8 bases; unmatched junction nucleotides: 10. Germline-derived CDR1 and CDR2 are MNHNY and SVGAGI (reference sequence). The CDR3 is made up of 14 amino acids. The CDR3 DNA follows: TGTGCCAGCAGACCGGGACAGGAGGGAGCTACGCAGTATTTT. This translates into CASRPGQEGATQYF.